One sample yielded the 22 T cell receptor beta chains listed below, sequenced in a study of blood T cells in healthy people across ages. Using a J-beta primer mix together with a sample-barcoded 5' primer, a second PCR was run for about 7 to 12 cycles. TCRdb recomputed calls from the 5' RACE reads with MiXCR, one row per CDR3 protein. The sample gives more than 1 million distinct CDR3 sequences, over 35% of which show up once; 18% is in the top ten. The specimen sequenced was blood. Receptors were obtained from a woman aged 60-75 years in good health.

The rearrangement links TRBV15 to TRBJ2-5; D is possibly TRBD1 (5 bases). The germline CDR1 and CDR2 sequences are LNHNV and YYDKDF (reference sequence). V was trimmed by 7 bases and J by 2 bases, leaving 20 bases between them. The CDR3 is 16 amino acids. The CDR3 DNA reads TGTGCCACCACTCCCCGCCAGGGTACTGCACAAGAGACCCAGTACTTC. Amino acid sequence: CATTPRQGTAQETQYF.

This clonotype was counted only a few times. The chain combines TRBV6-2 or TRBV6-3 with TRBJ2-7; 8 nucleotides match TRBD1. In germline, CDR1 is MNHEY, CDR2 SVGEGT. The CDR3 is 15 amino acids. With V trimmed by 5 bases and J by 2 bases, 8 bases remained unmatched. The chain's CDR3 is CASSKRTGSTYEQYF. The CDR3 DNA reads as TGTGCCAGCAGTAAAAGGACAGGGTCGACCTACGAGCAGTACTTC.

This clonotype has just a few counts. The CDR3 here is CASSKLSPGQGDSGANVLTF. In DNA, the CDR3 is TGTGCCAGCAGCAAACTTAGTCCGGGACAGGGTGACTCTGGGGCCAACGTCCTGACTTTC. The V and J genes are TRBV21-1 and TRBJ2-6; TRBD1 is the table's D call, not checked against the DNA. TRBV21-1 is a known pseudogene. This CDR3 spans 20 amino acids.

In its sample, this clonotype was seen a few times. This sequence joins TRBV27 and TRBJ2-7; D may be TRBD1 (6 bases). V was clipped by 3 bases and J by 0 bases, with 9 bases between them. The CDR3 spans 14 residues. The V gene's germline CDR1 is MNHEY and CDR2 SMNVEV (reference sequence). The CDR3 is CASSFRQDSYEQYF. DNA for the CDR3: TGTGCCAGCAGTTTCCGACAGGACTCCTACGAGCAGTACTTC.

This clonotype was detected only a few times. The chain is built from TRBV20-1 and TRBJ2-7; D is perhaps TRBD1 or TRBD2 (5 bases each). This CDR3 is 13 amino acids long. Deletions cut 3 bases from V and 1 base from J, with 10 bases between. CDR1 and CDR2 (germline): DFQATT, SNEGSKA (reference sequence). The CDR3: CSARPGPSYEQYF. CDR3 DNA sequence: TGCAGTGCTAGGCCGGGGCCTTCCTACGAGCAGTACTTC.

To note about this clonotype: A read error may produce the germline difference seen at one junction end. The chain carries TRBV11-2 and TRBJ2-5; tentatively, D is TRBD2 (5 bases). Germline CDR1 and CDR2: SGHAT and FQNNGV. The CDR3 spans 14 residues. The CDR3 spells CASSYGPSGETQYF. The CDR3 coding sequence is TGTGCCAGTAGCTACGGACCCTCGGGGGAGACCCAGTACTTC.

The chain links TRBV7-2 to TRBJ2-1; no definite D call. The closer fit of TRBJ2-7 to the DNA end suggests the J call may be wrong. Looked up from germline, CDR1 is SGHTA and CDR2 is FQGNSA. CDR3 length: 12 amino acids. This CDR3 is CASSADTPEQYF. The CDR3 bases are TGTGCCAGCAGCGCGGATACCCCAGAGCAGTACTTC.

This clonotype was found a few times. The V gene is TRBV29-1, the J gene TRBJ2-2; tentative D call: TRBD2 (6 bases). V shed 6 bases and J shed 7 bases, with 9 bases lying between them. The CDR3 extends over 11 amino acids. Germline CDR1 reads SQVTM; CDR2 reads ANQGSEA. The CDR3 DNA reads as TGCAGCGTCGGAGGGATCGGGGAGCTGTTTTTT. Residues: CSVGGIGELFF.

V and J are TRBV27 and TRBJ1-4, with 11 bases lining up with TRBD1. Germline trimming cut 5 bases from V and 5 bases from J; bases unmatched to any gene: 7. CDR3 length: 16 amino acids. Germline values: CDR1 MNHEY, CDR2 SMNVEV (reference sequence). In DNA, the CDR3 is TGTGCCAGCAGTCCAGACCGGGACAGGGGGAATGAAAAACTGTTTTTT. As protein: CASSPDRDRGNEKLFF.

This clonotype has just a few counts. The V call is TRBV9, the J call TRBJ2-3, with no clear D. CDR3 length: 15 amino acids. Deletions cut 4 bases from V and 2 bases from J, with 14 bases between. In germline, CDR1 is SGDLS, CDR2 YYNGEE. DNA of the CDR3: TGTGCCAGCAGCACCGACGCACCCCCCACAGATACGCAGTATTTT. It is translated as CASSTDAPPTDTQYF.

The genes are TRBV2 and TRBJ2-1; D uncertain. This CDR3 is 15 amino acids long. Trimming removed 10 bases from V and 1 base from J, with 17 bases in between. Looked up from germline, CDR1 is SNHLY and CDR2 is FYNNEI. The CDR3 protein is CANKSDAVSYNEQFF. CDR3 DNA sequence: TGTGCCAACAAATCGGACGCCGTTTCCTACAATGAGCAGTTCTTC. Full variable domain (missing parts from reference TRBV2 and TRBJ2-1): EPEVTQTPSHQVTQMGQEVILRCVPISNHLYFYWYRQILGQKVEFLVSFYNNEISEKSEIFDDQFSVERPDGSNFTLKIRSTKLEDSAMYFCANKSDAVSYNEQFFGPGTRLTVL.

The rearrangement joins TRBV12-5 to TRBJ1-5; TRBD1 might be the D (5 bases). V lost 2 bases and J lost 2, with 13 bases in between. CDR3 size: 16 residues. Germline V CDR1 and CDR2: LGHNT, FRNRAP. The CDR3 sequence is CASGLTGAGRNQPQHF. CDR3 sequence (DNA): TGTGCTAGTGGTTTGACCGGAGCGGGGCGCAATCAGCCCCAGCATTTT.

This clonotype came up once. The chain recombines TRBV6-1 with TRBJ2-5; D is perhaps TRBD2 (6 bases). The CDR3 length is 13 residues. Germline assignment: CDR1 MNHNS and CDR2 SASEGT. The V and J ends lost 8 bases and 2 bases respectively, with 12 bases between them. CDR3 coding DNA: TGTGCCAGCCAAGAGACTAGTCAAGAGACCCAGTACTTC. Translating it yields CASQETSQETQYF.

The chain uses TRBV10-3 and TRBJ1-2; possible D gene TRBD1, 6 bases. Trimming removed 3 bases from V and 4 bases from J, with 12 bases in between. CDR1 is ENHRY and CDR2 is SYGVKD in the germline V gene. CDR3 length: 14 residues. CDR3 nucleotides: TGTGCCATCAGTGATCCAGGGGCCTCCTATGGCTACACCTTC. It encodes CAISDPGASYGYTF.

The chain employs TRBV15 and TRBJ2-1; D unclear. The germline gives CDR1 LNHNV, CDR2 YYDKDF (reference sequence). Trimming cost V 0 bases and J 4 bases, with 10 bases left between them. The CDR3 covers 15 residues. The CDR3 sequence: CATSRDRVRYNEQFF. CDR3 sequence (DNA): TGTGCCACCAGCAGAGATCGGGTCAGATACAATGAGCAGTTCTTC.

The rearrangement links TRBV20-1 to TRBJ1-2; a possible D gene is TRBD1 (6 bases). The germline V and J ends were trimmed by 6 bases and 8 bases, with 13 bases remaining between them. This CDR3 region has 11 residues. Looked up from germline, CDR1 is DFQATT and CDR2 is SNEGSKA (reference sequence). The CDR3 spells CSARGRGGYTF. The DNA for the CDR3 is TGCAGTGCCAGGGGCAGGGGAGGCTACACCTTC.

The CDR3 is CASSIGARGNEQYF. DNA for the CDR3: TGTGCCAGCAGTATTGGGGCCCGAGGGAATGAGCAGTACTTC. The chain couples TRBV28 to TRBJ2-5; D could derive from TRBD1 or TRBD2 (5 bases each). V was trimmed by 5 bases and J by 11 bases, leaving 21 bases between them. Per the germline V gene, CDR1 is MDHEN and CDR2 is SYDVKM. The CDR3 consists of 14 residues.

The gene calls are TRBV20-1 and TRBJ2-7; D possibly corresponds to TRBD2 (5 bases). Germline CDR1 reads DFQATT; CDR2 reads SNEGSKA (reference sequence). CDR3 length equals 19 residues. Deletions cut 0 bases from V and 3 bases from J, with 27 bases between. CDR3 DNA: TGCAGTGCTAGAGATCTTTTTGCGGCTAGCAGCCGACTCAGCTACGAGCAGTACTTC. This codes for CSARDLFAASSRLSYEQYF.

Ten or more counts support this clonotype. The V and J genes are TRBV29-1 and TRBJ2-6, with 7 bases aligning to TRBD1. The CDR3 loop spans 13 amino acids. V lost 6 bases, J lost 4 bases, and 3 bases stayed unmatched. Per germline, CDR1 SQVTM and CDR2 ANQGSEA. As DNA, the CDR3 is TGCAGCGTACAGGGGCCCGGGGCCAACGTCCTGACTTTC. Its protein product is CSVQGPGANVLTF. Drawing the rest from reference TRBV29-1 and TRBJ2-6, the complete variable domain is SAVISQKPSRDICQRGTSLTIQCQVDSQVTMMFWYRQQPGQSLTLIATANQGSEATYESGFVIDKFPISRPNLTFSTLTVSNMSPEDSSIYLCSVQGPGANVLTFGAGSRLTVL.

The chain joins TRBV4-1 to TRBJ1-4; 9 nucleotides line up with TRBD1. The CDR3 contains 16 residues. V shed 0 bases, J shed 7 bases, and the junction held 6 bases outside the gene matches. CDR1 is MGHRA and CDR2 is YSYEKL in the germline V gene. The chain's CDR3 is CASSQDRGTGSEKLFF. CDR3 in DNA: TGCGCCAGCAGCCAAGATCGTGGGACAGGGAGTGAAAAACTGTTTTTT.

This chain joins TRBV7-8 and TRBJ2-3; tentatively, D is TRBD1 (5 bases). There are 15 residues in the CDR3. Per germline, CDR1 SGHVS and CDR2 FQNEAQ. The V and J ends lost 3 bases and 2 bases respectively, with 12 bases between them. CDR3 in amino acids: CASSFAGITTDTQYF. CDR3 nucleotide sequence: TGTGCCAGCAGCTTCGCAGGGATTACCACAGATACGCAGTATTTT.

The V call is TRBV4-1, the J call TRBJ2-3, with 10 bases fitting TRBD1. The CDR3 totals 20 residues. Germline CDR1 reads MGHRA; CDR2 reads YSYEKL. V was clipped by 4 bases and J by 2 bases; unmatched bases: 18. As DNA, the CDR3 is TGCGCCAGCAGCCTGCGACAGGGGGCGTCAATGGGTGCCGACACAGATACGCAGTATTTT. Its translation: CASSLRQGASMGADTDTQYF.